Listed below are T cell receptor beta chains from one sample, sequenced in a study of identical twins. MiXCR was run by TCRdb on the 5' RACE reads, yielding one entry per CDR3 protein. Among 700,000 or so distinct CDR3 sequences listed, less than 10% were seen once. These same records also appear under a second study, on yellow fever vaccine responses in identical twins.

The sample comprised PBMCs. The receptors originated from a woman aged 18-30 years in good health. Both conserved end residues are part of each CDR3. The D gene is left open where the match is weak. The size field is filled for only some rows; it gives once, few, many or a size class.

clone_size,v_call,d_call,j_call,cdr3_nt,cdr3_aa
many,TRBV6-4,TRBD2,TRBJ2-3,TGTGCCAGCAGTGCCCGACTAGCGGGGCTCGCAGATACGCAGTATTTT,CASSARLAGLADTQYF
NA,TRBV14,NA,TRBJ1-1,TGTGCCAGCAGCCAAGGGGGCTCAATGAACACTGAAGCTTTCTTT,CASSQGGSMNTEAFF
NA,TRBV5-1,NA,TRBJ2-7,TGCGCCAGCAGCTTGTGGTACGGGAGTAACTACGAGCAGTACTTC,CASSLWYGSNYEQYF
many,TRBV6-2/TRBV6-3,TRBD2,TRBJ2-3,TGTGCCAGCAGCAAACTTACGATGGTAGCGGGATCGACCACAGATACGCAGTATTTT,CASSKLTMVAGSTTDTQYF
NA,TRBV7-2,TRBD1,TRBJ2-3,TGTGCCAGCAGCTGGGACAGGGGGGTGGATACGCAGTATTTT,CASSWDRGVDTQYF
few,TRBV29-1,TRBD1,TRBJ2-7,TGCAGCGTTGGGGGGACAGGGATTGGAGAGCAGTACTTC,CSVGGTGIGEQYF
NA,TRBV27,NA,TRBJ2-1,TGTGCCAGCAGTCAACTAGCCCTCTCTCTAAACAATGAGCAGTTCTTC,CASSQLALSLNNEQFF
NA,TRBV20-1,NA,TRBJ2-1,TGCAGTGCCGGCCGGGACTGGTACAATGAGCAGTTCTTC,CSAGRDWYNEQFF
NA,TRBV7-2,NA,TRBJ2-7,TGTGCCAGCGGGCGGGGATCCTACTACGAGCAGTACTTC,CASGRGSYYEQYF
NA,TRBV5-1,NA,TRBJ1-6,TGCGCCAGCAGCCAAGAGGGGTCTCCTAATTCACCCCTCCACTTT,CASSQEGSPNSPLHF
NA,TRBV7-9,NA,TRBJ1-3,TGTGCCAGCACCTTGTTCGGGGAAAACACCATATATTTT,CASTLFGENTIYF
many,TRBV7-8,TRBD1,TRBJ2-2,TGTGCCGGGGACAGGGATGGGTTGGCCGGGGAGCTGTTTTTT,CAGDRDGLAGELFF
NA,TRBV6-1,NA,TRBJ1-5,TGTGCCAGCAGTCCTCGGACACTTAGCAATCAGCCCCAGCATTTT,CASSPRTLSNQPQHF
few,TRBV12-5,NA,TRBJ2-3,TGTGCTAGTGGTACTTCGCGGGCAGATACGCAGTATTTT,CASGTSRADTQYF
NA,TRBV7-2,TRBD1,TRBJ2-1,TGTGCCAGCAGCTTCTCAGGGGGTGAGCAGTTCTTC,CASSFSGGEQFF
NA,TRBV19,NA,TRBJ1-1,TGTGCCAGTACCCTCCGGCTCAACACTGAAGCTTTCTTT,CASTLRLNTEAFF
few,TRBV6-5,NA,TRBJ2-6,TGTGCCAGCAGTTACCCGATGAGCTCTGGGGCCAACGTCCTGACTTTC,CASSYPMSSGANVLTF
NA,TRBV12-5,TRBD2,TRBJ2-3,TGTGCTAGTGGTCCAGCGGGGGGGACAGATACGCAGTATTTT,CASGPAGGTDTQYF
many,TRBV12-3/TRBV12-4,NA,TRBJ1-2,TGTGCCAGCAGCCCCCAGGCGGGTGCGAGCTATGGCTACACCTTC,CASSPQAGASYGYTF
few,TRBV28,TRBD2,TRBJ2-7,TGTGCCAGCGTAGGACTAGCGGAATCCTACGAGCAGTACTTC,CASVGLAESYEQYF
NA,TRBV19,NA,TRBJ2-5,TGTGCCAGTCGCGGGACAGCTAAAGAGACCCAGTACTTC,CASRGTAKETQYF
many,TRBV6-1,NA,TRBJ2-5,TGTGCCAGCAGCACCATCCCGCAGGGGCCCCCGGAGACCCAGTACTTC,CASSTIPQGPPETQYF
NA,TRBV28,TRBD1,TRBJ2-4,TGTGCCAGCAGAAAAACAGGACAGGACCGGGACATTCAGTACTTC,CASRKTGQDRDIQYF
few,TRBV29-1,NA,TRBJ2-5,TGCAGCGTTGAGGGGAAAGAGACCCAGTACTTC,CSVEGKETQYF
NA,TRBV9,NA,TRBJ2-1,TGTGCCAGCAGCCCGGGACAACAGTACAATGAGCAGTTCTTC,CASSPGQQYNEQFF
few,TRBV25-1,NA,TRBJ1-1,TGTGCCAGCAGTGAAGACCAACGCCCTTACACTGAAGCTTTCTTT,CASSEDQRPYTEAFF
few,TRBV6-1,TRBD2,TRBJ2-7,TGTGCCAGCAGTCGCCTCAGCGGGGGGTCTCCCTACGAGCAGTACTTC,CASSRLSGGSPYEQYF
once,TRBV7-9,TRBD1,TRBJ2-3,TGTGCCAGCTCGCCGGGGGGACAGGGGTTGACAGATACGCAGTATTTT,CASSPGGQGLTDTQYF
few,TRBV13,NA,TRBJ2-7,TGTGCCAGCAGCTCCGCGGGGAGGCACTCCTACGAGCAGTACTTC,CASSSAGRHSYEQYF
NA,TRBV20-1,TRBD1,TRBJ1-5,TGCAGTGCTAGAGATCGGGACAGGGTGACTCAGCCCCAGCATTTT,CSARDRDRVTQPQHF
many,TRBV4-3,TRBD1,TRBJ1-2,TGCGCCAGCAGCCAAGATGCCCTGGGACAGGGGAACTATGGCTACACCTTC,CASSQDALGQGNYGYTF
NA,TRBV4-3,NA,TRBJ2-7,TGCGCCAGCAGCGAGGGTCTGAAGGGTACCTACGAGCAGTACTTC,CASSEGLKGTYEQYF
NA,TRBV5-6,TRBD1,TRBJ2-1,TGTGCCAGCAGCTTGGGAGGGGGCCCCAATGAGCAGTTCTTC,CASSLGGGPNEQFF
NA,TRBV14,NA,TRBJ2-1,TGTGCCAGCAGTAAGGGGTCCGGGACCTACAATGAGCAGTTCTTC,CASSKGSGTYNEQFF
many,TRBV7-2,TRBD1,TRBJ1-4,TGTGCCAGCAGCCTATCCGGGACAGCGAATGAAAAACTGTTTTTT,CASSLSGTANEKLFF
many,TRBV7-3,NA,TRBJ2-3,TGTGCCAGCAGCCGAGGGCCCTATTCAGATACGCAGTATTTT,CASSRGPYSDTQYF
many,TRBV4-3,NA,TRBJ2-3,TGCGCCAGCAGCCAATCCCCGACAGCAGATACGCAGTATTTT,CASSQSPTADTQYF
many,TRBV20-1,NA,TRBJ2-5,TGCAGTGCTAGAGATCGGGGGAGAGGGTACCAAGAGACCCAGTACTTC,CSARDRGRGYQETQYF